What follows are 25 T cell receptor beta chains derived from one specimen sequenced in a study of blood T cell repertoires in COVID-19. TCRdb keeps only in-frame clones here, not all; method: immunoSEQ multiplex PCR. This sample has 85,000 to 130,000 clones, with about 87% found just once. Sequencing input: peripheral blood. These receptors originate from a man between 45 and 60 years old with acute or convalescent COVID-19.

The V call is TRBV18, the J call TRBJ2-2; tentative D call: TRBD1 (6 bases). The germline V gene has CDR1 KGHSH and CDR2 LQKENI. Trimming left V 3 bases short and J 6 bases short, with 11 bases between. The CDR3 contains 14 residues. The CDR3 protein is CASSPGAGAGELFF. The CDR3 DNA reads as TGTGCCAGCTCACCGGGAGCAGGGGCCGGGGAGCTGTTTTTT.

This CDR3 reads CASSEFLVRQETQYF. The CDR3, as DNA: TGTGCCAGCAGTGAATTTTTAGTCCGCCAAGAGACCCAGTACTTC. The chain couples TRBV2 to TRBJ2-5; unclear D gene. V lost 2 bases and J 1 base, leaving 11 bases between the germline ends. There are 15 residues in the CDR3. In germline, CDR1 is SNHLY, CDR2 FYNNEI.

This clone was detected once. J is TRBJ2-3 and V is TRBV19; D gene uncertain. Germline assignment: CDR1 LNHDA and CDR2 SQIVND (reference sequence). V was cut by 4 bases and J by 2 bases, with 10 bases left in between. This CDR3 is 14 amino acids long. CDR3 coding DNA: TGTGCCAGTAGTAGAGGTGGAATCACAGATACGCAGTATTTT. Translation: CASSRGGITDTQYF. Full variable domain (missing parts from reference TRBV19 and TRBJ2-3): DGGITQSPKYLFRKEGQNVTLSCEQNLNHDAMYWYRQDPGQGLRLIYYSQIVNDFQKGDIAEGYSVSREKKESFPLTVTSAQKNPTAFYLCASSRGGITDTQYFGPGTRLTVL.

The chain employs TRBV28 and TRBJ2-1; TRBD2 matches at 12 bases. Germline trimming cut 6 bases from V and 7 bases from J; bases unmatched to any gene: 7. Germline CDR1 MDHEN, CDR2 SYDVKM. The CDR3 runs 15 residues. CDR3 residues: CASSSGTSGSNEQFF. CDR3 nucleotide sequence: TGTGCCAGCAGCTCGGGGACTAGCGGGTCTAATGAGCAGTTCTTC.

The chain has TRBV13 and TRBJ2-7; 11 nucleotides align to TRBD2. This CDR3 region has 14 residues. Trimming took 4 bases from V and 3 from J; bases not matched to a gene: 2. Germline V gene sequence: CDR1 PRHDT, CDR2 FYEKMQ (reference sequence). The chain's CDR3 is CASSSGLADYEQYF. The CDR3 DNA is TGTGCCAGCAGCTCGGGACTAGCGGACTACGAGCAGTACTTC.

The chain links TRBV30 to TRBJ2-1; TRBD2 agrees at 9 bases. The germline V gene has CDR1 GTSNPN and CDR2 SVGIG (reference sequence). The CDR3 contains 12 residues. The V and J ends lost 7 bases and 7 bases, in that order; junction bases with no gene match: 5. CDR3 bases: TGTGCCTTAATAGCGGGAGTGAATGAGCAGTTCTTC. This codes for CALIAGVNEQFF. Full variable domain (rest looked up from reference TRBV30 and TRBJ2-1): SQTIHQWPATLVQPVGSPLSLECTVEGTSNPNLYWYRQAAGRGLQLLFYSVGIGQISSEVPQNLSASRPQDRQFILSSKKLLLSDSGFYLCALIAGVNEQFFGPGTRLTVL.

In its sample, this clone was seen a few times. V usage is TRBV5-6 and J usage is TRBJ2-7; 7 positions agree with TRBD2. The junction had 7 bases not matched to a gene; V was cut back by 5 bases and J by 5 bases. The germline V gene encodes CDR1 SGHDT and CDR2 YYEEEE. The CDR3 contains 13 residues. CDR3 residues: CASRRTRRNEQYF. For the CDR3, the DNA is TGTGCCAGCAGGCGGACTAGGAGAAACGAGCAGTACTTC.

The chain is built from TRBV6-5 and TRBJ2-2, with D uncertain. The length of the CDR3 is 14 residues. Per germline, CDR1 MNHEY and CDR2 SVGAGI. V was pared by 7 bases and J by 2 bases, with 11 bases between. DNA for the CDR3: TGTGCCAGCACTGTGCCAGTTAACACCGGGGAGCTGTTTTTT. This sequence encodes CASTVPVNTGELFF.

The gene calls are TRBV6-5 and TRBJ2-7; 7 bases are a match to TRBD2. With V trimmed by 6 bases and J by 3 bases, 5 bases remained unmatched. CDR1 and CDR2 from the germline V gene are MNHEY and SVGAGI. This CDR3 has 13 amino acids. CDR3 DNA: TGTGCCAGCAGGCGGGGCGGGAGCTACGAGCAGTACTTC. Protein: CASRRGGSYEQYF.

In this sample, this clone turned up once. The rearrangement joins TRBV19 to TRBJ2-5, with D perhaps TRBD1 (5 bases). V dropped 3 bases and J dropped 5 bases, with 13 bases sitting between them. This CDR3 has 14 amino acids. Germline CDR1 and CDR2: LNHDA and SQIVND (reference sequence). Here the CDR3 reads CASSIGQRTETQYF. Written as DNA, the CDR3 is TGTGCCAGTAGTATCGGACAAAGGACGGAGACCCAGTACTTC. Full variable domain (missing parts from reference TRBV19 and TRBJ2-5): DGGITQSPKYLFRKEGQNVTLSCEQNLNHDAMYWYRQDPGQGLRLIYYSQIVNDFQKGDIAEGYSVSREKKESFPLTVTSAQKNPTAFYLCASSIGQRTETQYFGPGTRLLVL.

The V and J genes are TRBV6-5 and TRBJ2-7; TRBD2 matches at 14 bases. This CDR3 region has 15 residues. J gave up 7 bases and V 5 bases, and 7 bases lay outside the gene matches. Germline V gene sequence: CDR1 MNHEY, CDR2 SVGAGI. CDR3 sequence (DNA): TGTGCCAGCAGTACGGGACTAGCGGGAGTGTGGGAGCAGTACTTC. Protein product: CASSTGLAGVWEQYF.

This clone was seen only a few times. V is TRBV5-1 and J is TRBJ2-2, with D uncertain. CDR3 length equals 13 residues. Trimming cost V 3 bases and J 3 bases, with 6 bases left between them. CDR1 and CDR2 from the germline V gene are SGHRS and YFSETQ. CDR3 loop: CASSSSYTGELFF. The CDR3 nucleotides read TGCGCCAGCAGCTCGTCCTACACCGGGGAGCTGTTTTTT.

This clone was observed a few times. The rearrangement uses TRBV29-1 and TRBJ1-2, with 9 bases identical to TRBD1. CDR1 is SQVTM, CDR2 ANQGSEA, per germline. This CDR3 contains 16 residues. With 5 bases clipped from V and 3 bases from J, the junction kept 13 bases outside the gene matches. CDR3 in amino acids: CSVFGTGTPRDYGYTF. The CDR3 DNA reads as TGCAGCGTTTTTGGGACAGGGACACCAAGGGACTATGGCTACACCTTC.

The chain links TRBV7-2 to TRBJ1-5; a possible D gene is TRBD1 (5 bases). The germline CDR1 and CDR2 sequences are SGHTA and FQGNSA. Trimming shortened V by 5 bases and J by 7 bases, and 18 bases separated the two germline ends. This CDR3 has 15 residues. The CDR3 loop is CASSPGQSMGQPQHF. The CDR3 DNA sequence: TGTGCCAGCAGCCCTGGACAATCAATGGGGCAGCCCCAGCATTTT. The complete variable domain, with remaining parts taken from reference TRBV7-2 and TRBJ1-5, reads GAGVSQSPSNKVTEKGKDVELRCDPISGHTALYWYRQSLGQGLEFLIYFQGNSAPDKSGLPSDRFSAERTGGSVSTLTIQRTQQEDSAVYLCASSPGQSMGQPQHFGDGTRLSIL.

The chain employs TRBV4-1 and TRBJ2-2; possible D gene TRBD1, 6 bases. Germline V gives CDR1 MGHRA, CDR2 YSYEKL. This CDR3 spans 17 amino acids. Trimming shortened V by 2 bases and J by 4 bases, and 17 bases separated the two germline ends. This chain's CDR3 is CASSQLQGSLSTGELFF. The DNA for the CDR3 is TGCGCCAGCAGCCAATTACAGGGATCCCTTAGCACCGGGGAGCTGTTTTTT.

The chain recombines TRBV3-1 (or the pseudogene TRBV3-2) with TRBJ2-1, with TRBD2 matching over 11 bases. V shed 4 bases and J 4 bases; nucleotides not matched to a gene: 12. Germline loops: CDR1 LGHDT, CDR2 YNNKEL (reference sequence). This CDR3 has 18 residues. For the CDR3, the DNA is TGTGCCAGCAGCCCTGGGGGAGGGACTAGCGGCTCATACAATGAGCAGTTCTTC. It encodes CASSPGGGTSGSYNEQFF.

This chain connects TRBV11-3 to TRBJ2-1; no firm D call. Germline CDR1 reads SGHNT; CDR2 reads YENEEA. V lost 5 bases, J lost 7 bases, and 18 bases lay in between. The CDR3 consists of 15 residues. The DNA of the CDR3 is TGTGCCAGCAGCCCCAGTCCCCTCTCCGGGAATGAGCAGTTCTTC. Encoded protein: CASSPSPLSGNEQFF.

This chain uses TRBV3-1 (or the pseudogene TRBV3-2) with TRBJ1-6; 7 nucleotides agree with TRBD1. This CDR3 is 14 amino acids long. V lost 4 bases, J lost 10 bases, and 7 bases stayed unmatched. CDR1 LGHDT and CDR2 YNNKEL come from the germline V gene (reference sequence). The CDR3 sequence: CASSRGQARSPLHF. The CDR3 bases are TGTGCCAGCAGCCGTGGACAGGCCAGGTCACCCCTCCACTTT.

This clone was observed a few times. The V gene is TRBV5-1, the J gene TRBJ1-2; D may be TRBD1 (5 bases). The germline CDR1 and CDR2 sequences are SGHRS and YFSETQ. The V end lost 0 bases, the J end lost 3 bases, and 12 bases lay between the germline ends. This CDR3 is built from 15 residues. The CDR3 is CASSLEGRVDYGYTF. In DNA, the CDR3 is TGCGCCAGCAGCTTGGAGGGCAGGGTGGACTATGGCTACACCTTC.

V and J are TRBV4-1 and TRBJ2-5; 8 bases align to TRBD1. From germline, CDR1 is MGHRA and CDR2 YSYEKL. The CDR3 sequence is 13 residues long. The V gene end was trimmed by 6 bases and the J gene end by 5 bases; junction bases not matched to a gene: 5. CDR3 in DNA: TGCGCCAGCAGTGGACAGGGCGGGGAGACCCAGTACTTC. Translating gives CASSGQGGETQYF.

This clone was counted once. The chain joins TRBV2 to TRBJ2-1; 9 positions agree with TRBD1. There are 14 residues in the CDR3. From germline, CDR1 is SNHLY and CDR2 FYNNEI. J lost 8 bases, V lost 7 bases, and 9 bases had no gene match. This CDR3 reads CASIRDRVTDEQFF. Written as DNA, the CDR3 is TGTGCCAGCATTAGGGACAGGGTCACTGATGAGCAGTTCTTC.

The CDR3, as DNA: TGTGCCACCAGTAGACAGGGATGGGAGACCCAGTACTTC. Encoded protein: CATSRQGWETQYF. V usage is TRBV24-1 and J usage is TRBJ2-5; 7 nucleotides agree with TRBD1. The V gene end was trimmed by 6 bases and the J gene end by 5 bases; junction bases not matched to a gene: 5. This CDR3 has 13 residues. CDR1 is KGHDR and CDR2 is SFDVKD in the germline V gene.

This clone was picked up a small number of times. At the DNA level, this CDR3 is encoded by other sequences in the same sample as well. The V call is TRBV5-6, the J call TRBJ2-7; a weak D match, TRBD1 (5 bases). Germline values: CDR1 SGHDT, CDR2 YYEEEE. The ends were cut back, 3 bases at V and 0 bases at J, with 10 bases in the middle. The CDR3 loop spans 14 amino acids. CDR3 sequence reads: CASSWGTVSYEQYF. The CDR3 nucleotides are TGTGCCAGCAGCTGGGGCACAGTCTCCTACGAGCAGTACTTC. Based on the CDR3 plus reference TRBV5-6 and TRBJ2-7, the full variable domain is DAGVTQSPTHLIKTRGQQVTLRCSPKSGHDTVSWYQQALGQGPQFIFQYYEEEERQRGNFPDRFSGHQFPNYSSELNVNALLLGDSALYLCASSWGTVSYEQYFGPGTRLTVT.

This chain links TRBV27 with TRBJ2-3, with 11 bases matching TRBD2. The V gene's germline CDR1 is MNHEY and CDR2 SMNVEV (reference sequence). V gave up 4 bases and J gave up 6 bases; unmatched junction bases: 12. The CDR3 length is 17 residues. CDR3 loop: CASSYERASGRYDTQYF. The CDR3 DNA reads TGTGCCAGCAGTTACGAGAGGGCTAGCGGGAGGTACGATACGCAGTATTTT.

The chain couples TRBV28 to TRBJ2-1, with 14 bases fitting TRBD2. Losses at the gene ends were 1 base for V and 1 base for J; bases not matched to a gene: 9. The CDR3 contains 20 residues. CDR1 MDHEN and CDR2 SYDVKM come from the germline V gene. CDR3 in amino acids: CASSLFAGTSGRISYNEQFF. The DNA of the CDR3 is TGTGCCAGCAGTTTATTCGCCGGGACTAGCGGGAGAATTTCCTACAATGAGCAGTTCTTC.